Listed here are 23 T cell receptor beta chains from one sample, sequenced in a study of T cells after yellow fever vaccination (dated 2019 in TCRdb). The label giving this sample's treatment or condition can be read as: live attenuated yellow fever vaccine strain. Libraries were made using 5' RACE. Data came from an Illumina NovaSeq 6000. Using fastp trimming at Q25 and MiXCR clonotype assembly, TCRdb reanalyzed the public sequencing data and kept in-frame beta chains. A single entry per CDR3 protein holds the most common genes and DNA from its merged rows. This sample comprises 120,000 or so distinct CDR3 sequences, approximately 9% of them detected only once. The ten largest account for about two fifths of the sample. This material consisted of CD8+ T cells sorted from PBMCs, taken on the day of the yellow fever booster vaccination. Receptors were obtained from a man younger than 35 who received the YFV17D yellow fever vaccine.

The chain has TRBV18 and TRBJ2-1, with a possible D match to TRBD2 (6 bases). Trimming removed 3 bases from V and 10 bases from J, with 10 bases in between. CDR3 length: 12 amino acids. From germline, CDR1 is KGHSH and CDR2 LQKENI. CDR3 residues: CASSPGGGEQFF. The CDR3 nucleotides are TGTGCCAGCTCACCCGGGGGAGGCGAGCAGTTCTTC.

This clonotype was detected ten times or more. The gene calls are TRBV29-1 and TRBJ2-1; the D gene is possibly TRBD2 (7 bases). Germline CDR1 is SQVTM and CDR2 is ANQGSEA. The V and J ends lost 5 bases and 6 bases respectively, with 14 bases between them. This CDR3 is built from 13 residues. CDR3 loop: CSVWGGAGNEQFF. The CDR3 nucleotides read TGCAGCGTTTGGGGGGGGGCAGGCAATGAGCAGTTCTTC.

This clonotype was seen many times. J is TRBJ2-2 and V is TRBV4-2; possibly TRBD2 for D (5 bases). Trimming removed 1 base at V and 8 bases at J, with 11 bases between. CDR3 length equals 14 residues. Germline CDR1 reads LGHNA; CDR2 reads YNFKEQ. As DNA, the CDR3 is TGTGCCAGCAGCCAAGTGGAGGAAGCGGGGGAGCTGTTTTTT. It yields the protein CASSQVEEAGELFF.

The V gene is TRBV7-3, the J gene TRBJ2-5, with 12 nucleotides matching TRBD2. Per germline, CDR1 SGHTA and CDR2 FQGTGA. J was trimmed by 5 bases and V by 5 bases; bases with no gene match: 6. The CDR3 length is 15 residues. CDR3 amino acids: CASSPSGGGGETQYF. In DNA form, the CDR3 reads TGTGCCAGCAGCCCTAGCGGGGGGGGCGGGGAGACCCAGTACTTC.

CDR3 in DNA: TGCGCCAGCAGCCAACTAGGGACTAGCGGAACCTACGAGCAGTACTTC. Translation gives CASSQLGTSGTYEQYF. The J gene is TRBJ2-7, the V gene TRBV4-1; 11 bases agree with TRBD2. The germline CDR1 and CDR2 sequences are MGHRA and YSYEKL. The CDR3 consists of 16 residues. J was trimmed by 2 bases and V by 2 bases; bases with no gene match: 5.

This clonotype was detected only a few times. The chain has TRBV5-6 and TRBJ2-7; D is perhaps TRBD1 or TRBD2 (5 bases each). Germline V gene data show CDR1 as SGHDT and CDR2 as YYEEEE. This CDR3 has 14 amino acids. Between the trimmed V and J ends, which lost 3 bases and 3 bases, there was a span of 13 bases. Here the CDR3 reads CASSSPGRDYEQYV. CDR3 DNA: TGTGCCAGCAGCTCCCCGGGACGAGACTACGAGCAGTACGTC.

The gene calls are TRBV27 and TRBJ1-6; 8 bases line up with TRBD1. V lost 6 bases and J lost 8; bases outside the gene matches: 6. Per the germline V gene, CDR1 is MNHEY and CDR2 is SMNVEV (reference sequence). CDR3 length: 14 amino acids. As DNA, the CDR3 is TGTGCCAGCAGGACCCAGGGGGCTTATTCACCCCTCCACTTT. This encodes CASRTQGAYSPLHF.

This clonotype was observed a handful of times. This chain connects TRBV6-5 to TRBJ1-2; TRBD1 is a possible D gene (6 bases). CDR1 and CDR2 from the germline V gene are MNHEY and SVGAGI. The CDR3 has 16 residues. Between the trimmed V and J ends, which lost 2 bases and 4 bases, there was a span of 17 bases. The CDR3 region is CASSYEGGGRFYGYTF. The CDR3 DNA is TGTGCCAGCAGTTACGAGGGAGGGGGGCGCTTCTATGGCTACACCTTC.

This clonotype was seen a handful of times. The V gene is TRBV29-1, the J gene TRBJ2-6, with TRBD1 identical over 10 bases. V shed 6 bases and J 0 bases; nucleotides not matched to a gene: 2. Germline CDR1 and CDR2: SQVTM and ANQGSEA. This CDR3 comprises 15 residues. The CDR3 sequence: CSVGTGVSGANVLTF. Here the CDR3 DNA reads TGCAGCGTCGGGACAGGGGTCTCTGGGGCCAACGTCCTGACTTTC. The variable domain in full, completed from reference TRBV29-1 and TRBJ2-6, reads SAVISQKPSRDICQRGTSLTIQCQVDSQVTMMFWYRQQPGQSLTLIATANQGSEATYESGFVIDKFPISRPNLTFSTLTVSNMSPEDSSIYLCSVGTGVSGANVLTFGAGSRLTVL.

The sample holds many counts of this clonotype. The chain uses TRBV27 and TRBJ1-2; D not certain. CDR1 MNHEY and CDR2 SMNVEV come from the germline V gene (reference sequence). V lost 0 bases, J lost 2 bases, and 7 bases lay in between. This CDR3 contains 14 residues. The CDR3 coding sequence is TGTGCCAGCAGTTTATCCGCGGGGAACTATGGCTACACCTTC. As protein: CASSLSAGNYGYTF.

The rearrangement uses TRBV2 and TRBJ1-1; D is unresolved. From germline, CDR1 is SNHLY and CDR2 FYNNEI. Trimming took 7 bases from V and 0 from J, leaving 21 bases between them. The CDR3 totals 17 residues. The CDR3 nucleotides read TGTGCCAGCACCCCCGAGTCCCTAGTCGCAATGAACACTGAAGCTTTCTTT. Translated: CASTPESLVAMNTEAFF.

This sequence joins TRBV24-1 and TRBJ1-5; 7 bases fit TRBD1. The V gene end was trimmed by 4 bases and the J gene end by 1 base; junction bases not matched to a gene: 0. CDR1 is KGHDR and CDR2 is SFDVKD in the germline V gene. This CDR3 has 14 amino acids. The CDR3 region is CATSEQGSNQPQHF. The CDR3 bases are TGTGCCACCAGTGAACAGGGGAGCAATCAGCCCCAGCATTTT.

The chain employs TRBV4-1 and TRBJ1-4, with no clear D. The CDR3 consists of 14 residues. Germline lookup yields CDR1 MGHRA and CDR2 YSYEKL. The ends were cut back, 5 bases at V and 10 bases at J, with 17 bases in the middle. CDR3 protein: CASSYRAVVSKLFF. For the CDR3, the DNA is TGCGCCAGCAGCTACCGCGCAGTTGTGTCAAAACTGTTTTTT.

This clonotype has only a few counts. The chain uses TRBV30 and TRBJ2-1, with no clear D. This CDR3 is 10 amino acids long. Germline lookup yields CDR1 GTSNPN and CDR2 SVGIG (reference sequence). The V and J ends lost 1 base and 5 bases respectively, with 0 bases between them. CDR3 amino acids: CAWSDNEQFF. CDR3 nucleotide sequence: TGTGCCTGGAGTGACAATGAGCAGTTCTTC.

The chain joins TRBV4-1 to TRBJ2-1, with D perhaps TRBD2 (5 bases). With 5 bases removed from V and 3 bases from J, the gap between germline ends came to 8 bases. Germline V gives CDR1 MGHRA, CDR2 YSYEKL. The CDR3 spans 13 residues. CDR3 sequence: CASSSGIYNEQFF. CDR3 bases: TGCGCCAGCAGCTCCGGGATCTACAATGAGCAGTTCTTC.

CDR3 residues: CSATSRDRGSNEQYF. The CDR3 DNA is TGCAGTGCTACTTCCCGGGACAGGGGGTCTAACGAGCAGTACTTC. The V call is TRBV20-1, the J call TRBJ2-7; 11 nucleotides line up with TRBD1. From germline, CDR1 is DFQATT and CDR2 SNEGSKA (reference sequence). Trimming cost V 4 bases and J 5 bases; bases outside gene matches: 10. The CDR3 is 15 amino acids.

This chain joins TRBV28 and TRBJ2-2, with 9 bases aligning to TRBD2. V trimming: 8 bases; J trimming: 6 bases; junction bases outside the gene matches: 13. Germline CDR1 MDHEN, CDR2 SYDVKM. The CDR3 is 16 amino acids. The CDR3 DNA reads as TGTGCCAGCCGGCGAATTAGCGGGGGCGGGTCCGGGGAGCTGTTTTTT. This sequence encodes CASRRISGGGSGELFF. The whole variable domain, filled in from reference TRBV28 and TRBJ2-2, reads DVKVTQSSRYLVKRTGEKVFLECVQDMDHENMFWYRQDPGLGLRLIYFSYDVKMKEKGDIPEGYSVSREKKERFSLILESASTNQTSMYLCASRRISGGGSGELFFGEGSRLTVL.

V usage is TRBV6-1 and J usage is TRBJ1-5; the D gene is possibly TRBD1 (5 bases). The CDR3 extends over 14 amino acids. In germline, CDR1 is MNHNS, CDR2 SASEGT. Trimming shortened V by 3 bases and J by 6 bases, and 12 bases separated the two germline ends. The CDR3 DNA reads TGTGCCAGCAGTGAGGGGGGGGTTTTTCAGCCCCAGCATTTT. Translating it yields CASSEGGVFQPQHF.

This clonotype appeared a few times. V is TRBV19 and J is TRBJ1-5; the D gene is possibly TRBD1 (5 bases). The CDR3 runs to 17 residues. The germline V gene encodes CDR1 LNHDA and CDR2 SQIVND (reference sequence). The ends were cut back, 6 bases at V and 0 bases at J, with 18 bases in the middle. CDR3 sequence: CASRRDSFPYSNQPQHF. The CDR3 DNA reads as TGTGCCAGTAGGCGGGACTCATTTCCATATAGCAATCAGCCCCAGCATTTT.

This clonotype was seen more than once but under ten times. This sequence joins TRBV7-9 and TRBJ2-5; 8 nucleotides line up with TRBD1. Unmatched junction bases numbered 8, after V lost 4 bases and J lost 4 bases. The length of the CDR3 is 15 residues. Germline CDR1 SEHNR, CDR2 FQNEAQ (reference sequence). CDR3 sequence reads: CASSSRTGIGETQYF. The DNA of the CDR3 is TGTGCCAGCAGCTCCCGGACAGGGATAGGAGAGACCCAGTACTTC.

This clonotype was counted only a few times. The chain has TRBV6-5 and TRBJ1-1, with a tentative D call TRBD1 (6 bases). CDR3 length: 16 amino acids. Germline CDR1 and CDR2: MNHEY and SVGAGI. The V gene lost 0 bases and the J gene lost 1 base, with 12 bases spanning the gap. The CDR3 loop is CASSYSQGLGNTEAFF. Here the CDR3 DNA reads TGTGCCAGCAGTTACTCACAGGGTCTTGGGAACACTGAAGCTTTCTTT.

In its sample, this clonotype was seen a few times. The chain uses TRBV15 and TRBJ2-1; D might be TRBD2 (5 bases). Looked up from germline, CDR1 is LNHNV and CDR2 is YYDKDF (reference sequence). This CDR3 has 14 residues. The ends were cut back, 5 bases at V and 4 bases at J, with 12 bases in the middle. This CDR3 is CATSAYSGYNEQFF. CDR3 nucleotides: TGTGCCACCAGCGCGTATTCGGGGTACAATGAGCAGTTCTTC. The full variable domain, in which reference TRBV15 and TRBJ2-1 provide the parts outside the CDR3, is DAMVIQNPRYQVTQFGKPVTLSCSQTLNHNVMYWYQQKSSQAPKLLFHYYDKDFNNEADTPDNFQSRRPNTSFCFLDIRSPGLGDTAMYLCATSAYSGYNEQFFGPGTRLTVL.

The V and J genes are TRBV20-1 and TRBJ1-1, with D possibly TRBD1 on 6 matching bases. The CDR3 spans 14 residues. CDR1 and CDR2 (germline): DFQATT, SNEGSKA (reference sequence). The germline V and J ends were trimmed by 4 bases and 1 base, with 13 bases remaining between them. CDR3 sequence reads: CSAKRWDKNTEAFF. The CDR3 DNA sequence: TGCAGTGCTAAGCGTTGGGACAAGAACACTGAAGCTTTCTTT.